The next 14 T cell receptor beta chains were all read from a single sample in a study of OX40 agonist ivuxolimab in advanced cancers. Libraries were prepared by immunoSEQ multiplex PCR; TCRdb keeps only in-frame clonotypes and omits some of them. The sample includes around 73,000 clones, 90% of them seen just once. Material: CD4+ or CD8+ T cells sorted from blood, obtained in a trial of the OX40 agonist ivuxolimab. These receptors were obtained from an adult with an advanced solid tumor such as melanoma, head and neck, liver or kidney cancer.

This chain connects TRBV9 to TRBJ2-5; 7 nucleotides align to TRBD1. Trimming at V came to 2 bases and at J to 0 bases, leaving 4 bases not matched to a gene. Germline CDR1 is SGDLS and CDR2 is YYNGEE. The CDR3 is 15 amino acids. The CDR3: CASSVTGDHQETQYF. The DNA of the CDR3 is TGTGCCAGCAGCGTCACAGGGGACCACCAAGAGACCCAGTACTTC.

The chain carries TRBV6-5 and TRBJ2-7; the match to TRBD2 covers 14 bases. This CDR3 is built from 15 residues. Losses at the gene ends were 6 bases for V and 4 bases for J; bases not matched to a gene: 5. Germline CDR1 MNHEY, CDR2 SVGAGI. CDR3 loop: CASRIGLAGGYEQYF. The CDR3 DNA is TGTGCCAGCAGGATCGGACTAGCGGGGGGTTACGAGCAGTACTTC.

With respect to this clone: Other nucleotide sequences in the sample specify the same CDR3. The CDR3 DNA sequence: TGCGCCAGCAGCCAAGTGATCTACAATGAGCAGTTCTTC. The encoded protein is CASSQVIYNEQFF. V and J are TRBV4-1 and TRBJ2-1; D remains ambiguous. This CDR3 is built from 13 residues. The ends were cut back, 1 base at V and 3 bases at J, with 4 bases in the middle. Germline assignment: CDR1 MGHRA and CDR2 YSYEKL.

The genes are TRBV2 and TRBJ2-7; D is uncertain. CDR1 is SNHLY, CDR2 FYNNEI, per germline. The CDR3 loop spans 13 amino acids. Trimming removed 0 bases from V and 2 bases from J, with 5 bases in between. The CDR3 reads CASSEAMTYEQYF. Written as DNA, the CDR3 is TGTGCCAGCAGTGAAGCCATGACCTACGAGCAGTACTTC. Using reference TRBV2 and TRBJ2-7 for the parts outside the CDR3, the full variable domain is EPEVTQTPSHQVTQMGQEVILRCVPISNHLYFYWYRQILGQKVEFLVSFYNNEISEKSEIFDDQFSVERPDGSNFTLKIRSTKLEDSAMYFCASSEAMTYEQYFGPGTRLTVT.

The V gene is TRBV29-1, the J gene TRBJ1-2; D remains unclear. The CDR3 has 13 residues. Between the trimmed V and J ends, which lost 4 bases and 2 bases, there was a span of 11 bases. CDR1 is SQVTM, CDR2 ANQGSEA, per germline. CDR3 in DNA: TGCAGCGTTGGATTCGGGCCGAACTATGGCTACACCTTC. Translated, it gives CSVGFGPNYGYTF. Variable domain in full (rest from reference TRBV29-1 and TRBJ1-2): SAVISQKPSRDICQRGTSLTIQCQVDSQVTMMFWYRQQPGQSLTLIATANQGSEATYESGFVIDKFPISRPNLTFSTLTVSNMSPEDSSIYLCSVGFGPNYGYTFGSGTRLTVV.

The rearrangement joins TRBV5-6 to TRBJ2-1; D is unclear. V gave up 0 bases and J gave up 7 bases, with 8 bases separating them. The CDR3 loop spans 13 amino acids. Germline values: CDR1 SGHDT, CDR2 YYEEEE. CDR3: CASSLDRQNEQFF. In nucleotides, the CDR3 is TGTGCCAGCAGCTTGGACCGACAAAATGAGCAGTTCTTC. Looking up the rest from reference TRBV5-6 and TRBJ2-1 gives the full variable domain: DAGVTQSPTHLIKTRGQQVTLRCSPKSGHDTVSWYQQALGQGPQFIFQYYEEEERQRGNFPDRFSGHQFPNYSSELNVNALLLGDSALYLCASSLDRQNEQFFGPGTRLTVL.

In its sample, this clone was seen once. The chain recombines TRBV9 with TRBJ2-7; a weak D match, TRBD1 (8 bases). The CDR3 contains 17 residues. The germline V and J ends were trimmed by 4 bases and 6 bases, with 26 bases remaining between them. Per germline, CDR1 SGDLS and CDR2 YYNGEE. CDR3 DNA: TGTGCCAGCAGCCGGGAGGACAGGGCCGGACCTACGGGCGAGCAGTACTTC. The encoded protein is CASSREDRAGPTGEQYF.

The chain has TRBV12-1 and TRBJ2-1; the table's TRBD2 call for D was not verified on the DNA. TRBV12-1 is a pseudogene locus. The CDR3 consists of 15 residues. CDR3 in DNA: TGTGCCCCCCTCCGGTGGCTAGCGGGAGGCAATGAGCAGTTCTTC. Amino acids: CAPLRWLAGGNEQFF.

The V and J genes are TRBV19 and TRBJ2-1, with 11 nucleotides matching TRBD1. Unmatched junction bases numbered 14, after V lost 3 bases and J lost 1 base. In germline, CDR1 is LNHDA, CDR2 SQIVND (reference sequence). The CDR3 runs 20 residues. CDR3: CASSMDGTGGLSGSYNEQFF. The CDR3, as DNA: TGTGCCAGTAGTATGGATGGGACAGGGGGTTTGTCCGGGTCCTACAATGAGCAGTTCTTC. Supplemented by reference TRBV19 and TRBJ2-1, the full variable domain reads DGGITQSPKYLFRKEGQNVTLSCEQNLNHDAMYWYRQDPGQGLRLIYYSQIVNDFQKGDIAEGYSVSREKKESFPLTVTSAQKNPTAFYLCASSMDGTGGLSGSYNEQFFGPGTRLTVL.

V usage is TRBV6-4 and J usage is TRBJ2-2; D unresolved. Trimming pared 2 bases from V and 1 base from J, leaving 8 bases between. The V gene's germline CDR1 is MRHNA and CDR2 SNTAGT. This CDR3 comprises 15 residues. Here the CDR3 DNA reads TGTGCCAGCAGTGACAGGGCAGAGAACACCGGGGAGCTGTTTTTT. Amino acid sequence: CASSDRAENTGELFF.

The V call is TRBV29-1, the J call TRBJ1-1, with TRBD1 matching over 9 bases. The ends lost 7 bases at V and 7 bases at J; junction bases unmatched: 13. The germline gives CDR1 SQVTM, CDR2 ANQGSEA. This CDR3 is built from 14 residues. CDR3 nucleotide sequence: TGCAGCGGGGCCGATGGGACAGGGATCTTTGAAGCTTTCTTT. It translates to CSGADGTGIFEAFF.

Only one count was recorded for this clone. J is TRBJ1-2 and V is TRBV11-2, with 11 bases aligning to TRBD1. Losses at the gene ends were 2 bases for V and 6 bases for J; bases not matched to a gene: 5. Germline values: CDR1 SGHAT, CDR2 FQNNGV. CDR3 length: 15 amino acids. Written as DNA, the CDR3 is TGTGCCAGCAGCTTATCAGGGACAGGGGGGAATGGCTACACCTTC. Amino acids: CASSLSGTGGNGYTF.

This chain connects TRBV7-3 to TRBJ1-2, with D perhaps matching TRBD1 (6 bases). The germline V and J ends were trimmed by 0 bases and 3 bases, with 14 bases remaining between them. CDR3 length: 16 amino acids. Germline loops: CDR1 SGHTA, CDR2 FQGTGA. CDR3: CASSLTAGGNDYGYTF. CDR3 DNA: TGTGCCAGCAGCTTAACGGCCGGGGGCAACGACTATGGCTACACCTTC.

The chain joins TRBV27 to TRBJ1-5; a possible D gene is TRBD1 (6 bases). CDR1 MNHEY and CDR2 SMNVEV come from the germline V gene (reference sequence). The CDR3 runs 14 residues. Trimming removed 3 bases at V and 1 base at J, with 7 bases between. The CDR3 loop reads CASSFGTSNQPQHF. Here the CDR3 DNA reads TGTGCCAGCAGTTTTGGGACAAGCAATCAGCCCCAGCATTTT.